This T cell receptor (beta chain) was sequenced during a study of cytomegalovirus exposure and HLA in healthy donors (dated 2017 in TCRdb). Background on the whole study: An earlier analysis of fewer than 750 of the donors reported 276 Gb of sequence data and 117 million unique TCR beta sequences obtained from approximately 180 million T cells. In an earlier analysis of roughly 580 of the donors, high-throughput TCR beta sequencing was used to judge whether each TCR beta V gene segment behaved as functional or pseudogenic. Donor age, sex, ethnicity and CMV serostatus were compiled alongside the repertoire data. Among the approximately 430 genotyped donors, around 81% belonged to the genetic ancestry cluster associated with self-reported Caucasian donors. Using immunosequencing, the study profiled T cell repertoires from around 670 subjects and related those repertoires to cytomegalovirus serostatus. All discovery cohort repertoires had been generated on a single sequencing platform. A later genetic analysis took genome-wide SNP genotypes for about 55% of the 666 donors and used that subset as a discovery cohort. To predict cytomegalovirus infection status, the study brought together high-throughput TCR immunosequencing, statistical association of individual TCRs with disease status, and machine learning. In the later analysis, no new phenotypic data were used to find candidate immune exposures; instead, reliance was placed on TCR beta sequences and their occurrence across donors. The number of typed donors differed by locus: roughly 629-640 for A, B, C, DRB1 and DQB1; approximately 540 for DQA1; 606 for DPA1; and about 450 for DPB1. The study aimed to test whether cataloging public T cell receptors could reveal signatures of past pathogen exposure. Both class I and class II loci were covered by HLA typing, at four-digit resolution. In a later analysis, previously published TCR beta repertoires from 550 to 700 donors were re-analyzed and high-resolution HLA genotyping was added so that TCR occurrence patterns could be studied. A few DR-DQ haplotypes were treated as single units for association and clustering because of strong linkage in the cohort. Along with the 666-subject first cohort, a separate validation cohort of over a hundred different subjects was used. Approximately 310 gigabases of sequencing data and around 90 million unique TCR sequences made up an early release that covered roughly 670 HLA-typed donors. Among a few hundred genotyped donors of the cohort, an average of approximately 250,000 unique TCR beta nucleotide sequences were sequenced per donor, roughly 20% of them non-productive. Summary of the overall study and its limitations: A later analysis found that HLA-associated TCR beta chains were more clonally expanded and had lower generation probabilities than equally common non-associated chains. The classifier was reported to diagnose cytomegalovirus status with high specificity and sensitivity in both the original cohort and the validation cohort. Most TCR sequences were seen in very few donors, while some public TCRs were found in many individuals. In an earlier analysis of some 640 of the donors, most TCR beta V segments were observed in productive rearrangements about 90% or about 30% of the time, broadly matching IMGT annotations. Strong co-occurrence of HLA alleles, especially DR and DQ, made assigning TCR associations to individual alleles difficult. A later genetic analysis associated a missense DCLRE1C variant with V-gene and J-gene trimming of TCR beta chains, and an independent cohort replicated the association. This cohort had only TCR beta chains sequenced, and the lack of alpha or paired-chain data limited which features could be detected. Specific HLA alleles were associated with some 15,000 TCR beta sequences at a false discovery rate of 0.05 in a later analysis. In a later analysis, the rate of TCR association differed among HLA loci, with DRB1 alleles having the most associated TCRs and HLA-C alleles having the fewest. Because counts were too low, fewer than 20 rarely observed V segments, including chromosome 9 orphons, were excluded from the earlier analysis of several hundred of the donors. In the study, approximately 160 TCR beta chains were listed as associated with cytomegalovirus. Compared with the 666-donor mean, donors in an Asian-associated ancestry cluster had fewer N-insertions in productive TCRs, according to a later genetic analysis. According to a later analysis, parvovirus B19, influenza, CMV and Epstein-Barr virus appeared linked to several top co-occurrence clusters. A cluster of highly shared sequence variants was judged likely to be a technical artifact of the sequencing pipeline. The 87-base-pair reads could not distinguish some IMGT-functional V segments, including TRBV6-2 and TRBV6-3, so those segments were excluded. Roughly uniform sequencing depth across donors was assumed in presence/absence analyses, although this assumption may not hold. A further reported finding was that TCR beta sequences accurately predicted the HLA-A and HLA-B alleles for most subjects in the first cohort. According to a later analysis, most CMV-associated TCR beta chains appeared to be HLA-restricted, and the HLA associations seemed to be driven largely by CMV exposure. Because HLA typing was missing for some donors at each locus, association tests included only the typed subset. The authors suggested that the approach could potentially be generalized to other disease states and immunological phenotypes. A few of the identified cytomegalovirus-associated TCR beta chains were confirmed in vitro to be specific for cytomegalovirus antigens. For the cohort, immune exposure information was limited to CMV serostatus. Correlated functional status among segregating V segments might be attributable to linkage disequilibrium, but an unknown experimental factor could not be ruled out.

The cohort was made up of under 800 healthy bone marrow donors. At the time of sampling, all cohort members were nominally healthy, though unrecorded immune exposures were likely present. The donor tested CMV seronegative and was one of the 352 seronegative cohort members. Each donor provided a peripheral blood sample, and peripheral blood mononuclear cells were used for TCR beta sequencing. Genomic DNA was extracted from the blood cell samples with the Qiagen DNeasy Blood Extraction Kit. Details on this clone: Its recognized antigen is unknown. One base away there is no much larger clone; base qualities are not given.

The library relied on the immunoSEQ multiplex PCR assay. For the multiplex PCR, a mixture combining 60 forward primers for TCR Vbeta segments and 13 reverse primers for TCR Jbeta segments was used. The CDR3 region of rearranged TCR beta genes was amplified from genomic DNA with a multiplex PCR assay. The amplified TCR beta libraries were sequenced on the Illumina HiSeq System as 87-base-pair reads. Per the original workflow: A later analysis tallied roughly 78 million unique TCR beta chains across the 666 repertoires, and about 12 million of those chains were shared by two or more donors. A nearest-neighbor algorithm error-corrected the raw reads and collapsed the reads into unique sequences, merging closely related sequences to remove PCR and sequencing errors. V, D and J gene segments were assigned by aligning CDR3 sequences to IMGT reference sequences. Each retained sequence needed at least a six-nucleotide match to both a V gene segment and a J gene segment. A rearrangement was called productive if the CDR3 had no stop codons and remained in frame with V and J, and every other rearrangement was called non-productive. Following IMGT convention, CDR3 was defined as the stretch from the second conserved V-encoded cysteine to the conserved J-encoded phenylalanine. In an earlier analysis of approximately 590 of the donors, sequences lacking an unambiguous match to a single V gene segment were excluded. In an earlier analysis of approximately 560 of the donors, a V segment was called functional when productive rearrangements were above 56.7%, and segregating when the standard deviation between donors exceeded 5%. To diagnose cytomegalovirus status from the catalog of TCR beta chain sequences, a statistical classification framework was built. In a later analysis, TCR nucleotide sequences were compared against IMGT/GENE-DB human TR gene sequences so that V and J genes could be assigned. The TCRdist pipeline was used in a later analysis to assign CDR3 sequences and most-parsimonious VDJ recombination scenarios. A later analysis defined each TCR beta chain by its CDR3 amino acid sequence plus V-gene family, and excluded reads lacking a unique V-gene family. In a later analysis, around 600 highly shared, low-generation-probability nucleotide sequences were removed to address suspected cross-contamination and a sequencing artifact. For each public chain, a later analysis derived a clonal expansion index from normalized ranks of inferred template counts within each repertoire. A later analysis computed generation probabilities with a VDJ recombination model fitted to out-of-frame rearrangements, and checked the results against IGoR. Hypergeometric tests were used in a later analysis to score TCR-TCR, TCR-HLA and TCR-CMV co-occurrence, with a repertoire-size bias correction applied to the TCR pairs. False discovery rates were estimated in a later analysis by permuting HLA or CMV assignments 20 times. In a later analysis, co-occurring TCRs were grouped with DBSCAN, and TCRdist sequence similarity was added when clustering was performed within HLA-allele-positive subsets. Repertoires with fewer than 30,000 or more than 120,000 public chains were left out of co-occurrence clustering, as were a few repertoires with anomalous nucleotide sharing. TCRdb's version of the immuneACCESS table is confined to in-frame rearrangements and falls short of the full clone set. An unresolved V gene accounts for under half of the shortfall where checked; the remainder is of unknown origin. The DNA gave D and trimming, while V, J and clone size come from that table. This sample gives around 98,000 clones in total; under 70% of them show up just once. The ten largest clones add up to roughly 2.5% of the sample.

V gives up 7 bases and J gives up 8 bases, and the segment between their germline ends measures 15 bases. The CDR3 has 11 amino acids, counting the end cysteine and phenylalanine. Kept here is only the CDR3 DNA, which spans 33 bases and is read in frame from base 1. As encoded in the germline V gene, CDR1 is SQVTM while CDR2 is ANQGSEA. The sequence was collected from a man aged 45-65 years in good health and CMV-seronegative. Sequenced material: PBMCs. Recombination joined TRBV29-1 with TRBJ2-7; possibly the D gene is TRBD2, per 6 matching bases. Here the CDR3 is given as CSAGTATQQYF. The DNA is TGCAGCGCAGGGACTGCTACTCAGCAGTACTTC.